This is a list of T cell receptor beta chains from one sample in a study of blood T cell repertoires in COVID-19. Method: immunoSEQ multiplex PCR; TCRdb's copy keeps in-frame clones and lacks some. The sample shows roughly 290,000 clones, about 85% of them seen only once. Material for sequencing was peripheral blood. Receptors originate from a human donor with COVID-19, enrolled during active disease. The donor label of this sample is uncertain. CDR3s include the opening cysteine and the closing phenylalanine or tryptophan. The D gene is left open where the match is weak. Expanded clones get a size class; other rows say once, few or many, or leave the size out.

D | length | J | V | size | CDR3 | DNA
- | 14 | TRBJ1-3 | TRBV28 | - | CASSLGSSGNTIYF | TGTGCCAGCAGTTTGGGCAGCTCTGGAAACACCATATATTTT
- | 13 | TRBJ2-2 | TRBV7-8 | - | CASSPPGTGELFF | TGTGCCAGCAGCCCTCCGGGGACCGGGGAGCTGTTTTTT
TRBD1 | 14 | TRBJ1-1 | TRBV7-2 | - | CASKTGVTNTEAFF | TGTGCCAGCAAAACAGGGGTGACGAACACTGAAGCTTTCTTT
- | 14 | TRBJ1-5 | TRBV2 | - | CASSLQGVRQPQHF | TGTGCCAGCAGCCTACAGGGTGTACGGCAGCCCCAGCATTTT
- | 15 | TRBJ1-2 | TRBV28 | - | CASSSTGYSNYGYTF | TGTGCCAGCAGTTCAACAGGGTACTCTAACTATGGCTACACCTTC
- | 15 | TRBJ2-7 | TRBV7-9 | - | CASSSLGGASYEQYF | TGTGCCAGCAGCTCCTTAGGGGGGGCCAGCTACGAGCAGTACTTC
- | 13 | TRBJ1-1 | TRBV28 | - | CASRLNRDPEAFF | TGTGCCAGCAGACTTAACAGGGACCCTGAAGCTTTCTTT
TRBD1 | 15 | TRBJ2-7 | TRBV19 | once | CASSIQDRGAYEQYF | TGTGCCAGTAGTATCCAGGACAGGGGGGCCTACGAGCAGTACTTC
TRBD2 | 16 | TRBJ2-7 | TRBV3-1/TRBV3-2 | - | CASSQGLAGGPYEQYF | TGTGCCAGCAGCCAAGGTCTAGCGGGAGGGCCCTACGAGCAGTACTTC
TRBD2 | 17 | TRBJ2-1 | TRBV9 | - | CASSVGLAGVRANEQFF | TGTGCCAGCAGCGTAGGTCTAGCGGGAGTAAGGGCCAATGAGCAGTTCTTC
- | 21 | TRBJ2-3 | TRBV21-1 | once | CASSKVTPGKPQTSGRNTQYF | TGTGCCAGCAGCAAAGTGACTCCGGGCAAGCCCCAGACTAGCGGGAGAAATACGCAGTATTTT
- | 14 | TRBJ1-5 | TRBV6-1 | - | CASSEDPTVWPQHF | TGTGCCAGCAGTGAAGATCCGACAGTGTGGCCCCAGCATTTT
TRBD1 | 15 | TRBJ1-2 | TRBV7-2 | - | CASSPGDRGWLGYTF | TGTGCCAGCAGCCCAGGGGACAGGGGATGGTTAGGCTACACCTTC
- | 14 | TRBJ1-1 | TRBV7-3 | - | CASSLTREDTEAFF | TGTGCCAGCAGCTTAACGAGGGAGGACACTGAAGCTTTCTTT
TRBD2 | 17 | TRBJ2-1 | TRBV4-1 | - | CASSQDGSGSVLNEQFF | TGCGCCAGCAGCCAAGATGGTAGCGGGAGCGTCCTCAATGAGCAGTTCTTC
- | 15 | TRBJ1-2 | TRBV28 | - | CASTSLGPNFYGYTF | TGTGCCAGCACCTCTTTGGGGCCTAATTTCTATGGCTACACCTTC
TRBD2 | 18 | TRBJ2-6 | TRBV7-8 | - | CASSSRLAGGPGANVLTF | TGTGCCAGCAGCTCCAGACTAGCGGGAGGGCCTGGGGCCAACGTCCTGACTTTC
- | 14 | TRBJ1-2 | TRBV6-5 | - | CASRPSGGENGYTF | TGTGCCAGCAGACCCTCGGGAGGGGAGAATGGCTACACCTTC
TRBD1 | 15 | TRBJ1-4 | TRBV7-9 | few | CASSLANRGSEKLFF | TGTGCCAGCAGCTTAGCGAACAGGGGGTCAGAAAAACTGTTTTTT
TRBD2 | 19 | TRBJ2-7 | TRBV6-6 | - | CASSRWTSGRASVTYEQYF | TGTGCCAGCAGTCGATGGACTAGCGGGAGGGCCTCAGTAACCTACGAGCAGTACTTC
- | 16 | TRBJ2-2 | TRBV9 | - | CASSPPGQRNTGELFF | TGTGCCAGCAGCCCCCCCGGACAGAGGAACACCGGGGAGCTGTTTTTT
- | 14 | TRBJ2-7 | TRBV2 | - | CASRGEGSRSEQYF | TGTGCCAGCAGAGGGGAAGGTTCTCGGTCCGAGCAGTACTTC
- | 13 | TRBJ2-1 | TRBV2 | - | CASSYTGYNEQFF | TGTGCCAGCAGTTATACAGGGTACAATGAGCAGTTCTTC
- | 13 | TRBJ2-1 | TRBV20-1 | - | CSASVGRNNEQFF | TGCAGTGCTAGTGTGGGCCGCAACAATGAGCAGTTCTTC
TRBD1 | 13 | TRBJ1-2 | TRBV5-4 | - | CASNALRGQPYTF | TGTGCCAGCAACGCCCTCCGGGGACAGCCCTACACCTTC
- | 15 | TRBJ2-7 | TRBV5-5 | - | CASSFGGDTTYEQYF | TGTGCCAGCAGCTTCGGGGGTGACACTACCTACGAGCAGTACTTC
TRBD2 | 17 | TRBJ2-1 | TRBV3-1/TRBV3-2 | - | CASSRSGTSGSIDEQFF | TGTGCCAGCAGCCGCTCCGGGACTAGCGGGAGTATCGATGAGCAGTTCTTC
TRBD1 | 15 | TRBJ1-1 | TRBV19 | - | CASTRTGALNTEAFF | TGTGCCTCTACCCGGACAGGGGCATTGAACACTGAAGCTTTCTTT
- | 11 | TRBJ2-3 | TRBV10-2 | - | CASKGADTQYF | TGCGCCAGCAAGGGGGCAGATACGCAGTATTTT
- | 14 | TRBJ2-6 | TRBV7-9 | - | CASSSISGANVLTF | TGTGCCAGCAGCTCTATCTCTGGGGCCAACGTCCTGACTTTC
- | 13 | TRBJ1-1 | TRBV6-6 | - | CASSPLDHGETFF | TGTGCCAGCAGTCCCCTCGACCACGGGGAGACTTTCTTT
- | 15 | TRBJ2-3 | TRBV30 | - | CAWSVERKERDTQYF | TGTGCCTGGAGTGTCGAGCGGAAGGAGAGGGATACGCAGTATTTT
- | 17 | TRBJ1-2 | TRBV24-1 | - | CATSDFSRATGTYGYTF | TGTGCCACCAGTGATTTCAGCAGGGCAACAGGGACCTATGGCTACACCTTC
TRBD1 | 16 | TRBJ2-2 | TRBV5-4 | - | CASSPTGGPANGELFF | TGTGCCAGCAGCCCGACAGGGGGCCCCGCCAACGGGGAGCTGTTTTTT
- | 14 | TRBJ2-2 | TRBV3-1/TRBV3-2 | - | CASSQYGRGGELFF | TGTGCCAGCAGCCAATACGGACGGGGCGGGGAGCTGTTTTTT
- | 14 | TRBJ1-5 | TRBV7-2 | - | CASSLAGRDQPQHF | TGTGCCAGCAGCTTAGCAGGGCGGGATCAGCCCCAGCATTTT
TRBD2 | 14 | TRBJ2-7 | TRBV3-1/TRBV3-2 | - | CASSRGLAGYEQYF | TGTGCCAGCAGCCGGGGACTAGCCGGCTACGAGCAGTACTTC
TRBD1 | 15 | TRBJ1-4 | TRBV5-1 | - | CASSFSRDSNEKLFF | TGCGCCAGCAGCTTTTCCCGGGACAGTAATGAAAAACTGTTTTTT
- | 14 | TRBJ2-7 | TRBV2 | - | CASSVRAGPYEQYF | TGTGCCAGCAGTGTTAGGGCGGGCCCCTACGAGCAGTACTTC
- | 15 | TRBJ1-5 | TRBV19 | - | CASRREGLSNQPQHF | TGTGCCAGTAGAAGGGAGGGGCTGAGCAATCAGCCCCAGCATTTT
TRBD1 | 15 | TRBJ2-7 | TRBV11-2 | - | CASSLGGGQGREQYF | TGTGCCAGCAGCTTAGGGGGGGGACAGGGCCGCGAGCAGTACTTC
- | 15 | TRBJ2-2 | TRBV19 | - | CASSGNGPYTGELFF | TGTGCCAGTAGTGGTAACGGTCCTTACACCGGGGAGCTGTTTTTT
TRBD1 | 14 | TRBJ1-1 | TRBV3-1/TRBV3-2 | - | CASSQADRAGEAFF | TGTGCCAGCAGCCAGGCGGACAGGGCCGGTGAAGCTTTCTTT